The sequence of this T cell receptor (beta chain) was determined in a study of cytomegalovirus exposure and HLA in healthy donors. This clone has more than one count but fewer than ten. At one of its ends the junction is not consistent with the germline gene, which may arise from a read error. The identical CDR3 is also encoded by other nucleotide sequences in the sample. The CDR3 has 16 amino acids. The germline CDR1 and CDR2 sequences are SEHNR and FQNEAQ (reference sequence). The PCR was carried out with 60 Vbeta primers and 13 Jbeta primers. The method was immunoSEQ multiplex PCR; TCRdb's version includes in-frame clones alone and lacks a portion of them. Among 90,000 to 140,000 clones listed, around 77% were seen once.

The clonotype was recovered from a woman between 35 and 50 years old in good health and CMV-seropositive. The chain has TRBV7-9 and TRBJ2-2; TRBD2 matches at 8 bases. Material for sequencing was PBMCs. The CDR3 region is CASSPGLGANTGELFF. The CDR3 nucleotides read TGCGCCAGCAGCCCGGGACTAGGAGCGAACACCGGGGAGCTGTTTTTT. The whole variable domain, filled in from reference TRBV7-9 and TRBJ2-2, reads DTGVSQNPRHKITKRGQNVTFRCDPISEHNRLYWYRQTLGQGPEFLTYFQNEAQLEKSRLLSDRFSAERPKGSFSTLEIQRTEQGDSAMYLCASSPGLGANTGELFFGEGSRLTVL.